Following are 8 T cell receptor beta chains from one sample sequenced in a study of cytomegalovirus exposure and HLA in healthy donors. In the PCR, 60 Vbeta and 13 Jbeta primers were used. Sequencing was performed with immunoSEQ multiplex PCR; in TCRdb, only in-frame clones are kept and a portion is missing. This sample yields around 130,000 clones, of which more than 80% are seen a single time; around 1.9% belongs to the top ten. Sequences were obtained from PBMCs. Receptor source: a man in his forties or fifties in good health and CMV-seronegative.

The gene calls are TRBV28 and TRBJ1-1; a weak D match, TRBD1 (6 bases). The length of the CDR3 is 12 residues. Deletions cut 3 bases from V and 10 bases from J, with 12 bases between. Germline V gene data show CDR1 as MDHEN and CDR2 as SYDVKM. The CDR3 is CASSLGLGAAFF. The DNA for the CDR3 is TGTGCCAGCAGTTTGGGTCTGGGGGCAGCTTTCTTT.

V and J are TRBV9 and TRBJ2-1; 8 nucleotides line up with TRBD2. Germline CDR1 is SGDLS and CDR2 is YYNGEE. V was clipped by 4 bases and J by 6 bases; unmatched bases: 9. This CDR3 has 15 amino acids. The CDR3 region is CASSSQREQLNEQFF. CDR3 nucleotide sequence: TGTGCCAGCAGCTCTCAGCGGGAGCAGCTCAATGAGCAGTTCTTC. The entire variable domain, with the rest obtained from reference TRBV9 and TRBJ2-1, is as follows: DSGVTQTPKHLITATGQRVTLRCSPRSGDLSVYWYQQSLDQGLQFLIQYYNGEERAKGNILERFSAQQFPDLHSELNLSSLELGDSALYFCASSSQREQLNEQFFGPGTRLTVL.

The chain couples TRBV9 to TRBJ2-4, with TRBD2 identical over 8 bases. The CDR3 has 15 residues. Germline V gene lookup returns CDR1 SGDLS and CDR2 YYNGEE. V shed 3 bases and J 1 base; nucleotides not matched to a gene: 3. The CDR3 is CASSGTGGAKNIQYF. The CDR3, as DNA: TGTGCCAGCAGCGGAACGGGAGGGGCCAAAAACATTCAGTACTTC.

This clone was seen only a few times. The chain recombines TRBV7-2 with TRBJ2-3; 11 bases agree with TRBD2. With V trimmed by 4 bases and J by 3 bases, 3 bases remained unmatched. This CDR3 region has 15 residues. Germline assignment: CDR1 SGHTA and CDR2 FQGNSA. The DNA for the CDR3 is TGTGCCAGCAGCTATGTAGCGGGGGGGACAGATACGCAGTATTTT. Encoded protein: CASSYVAGGTDTQYF.

This clone was detected only once. The chain recombines TRBV7-6 with TRBJ1-1; weak D call: TRBD1 (6 bases). Per the germline V gene, CDR1 is SGHVS and CDR2 is FNYEAQ. The CDR3 contains 14 residues. The germline V and J ends were trimmed by 2 bases and 1 base, with 8 bases remaining between them. The CDR3 region is CASSLLGQNTEAFF. In nucleotides, the CDR3 is TGTGCCAGCAGCTTACTGGGACAGAACACTGAAGCTTTCTTT.

The count of this clone is one. The V gene is TRBV5-6, the J gene TRBJ2-4; TRBD1 matches at 9 bases. The CDR3 is made up of 19 amino acids. J was trimmed by 3 bases and V by 4 bases; bases with no gene match: 17. The germline V gene has CDR1 SGHDT and CDR2 YYEEEE. CDR3 amino acids: CASSAGRTGVGGNKNIQYF. In nucleotides, the CDR3 is TGTGCCAGCAGCGCAGGGCGGACAGGGGTCGGAGGCAACAAAAACATTCAGTACTTC.

V usage is TRBV2 and J usage is TRBJ2-1, with 7 bases identical to TRBD1. The ends lost 3 bases at V and 1 base at J; junction bases unmatched: 3. CDR3 length: 15 residues. The germline gives CDR1 SNHLY, CDR2 FYNNEI. In DNA, the CDR3 is TGTGCCAGCAGTGAGACAGGGTTTTCCTACAATGAGCAGTTCTTC. As protein: CASSETGFSYNEQFF.

The V call is TRBV7-3, the J call TRBJ2-3, with D possibly being TRBD2 (6 bases). Germline CDR1 is SGHTA and CDR2 is FQGTGA. V lost 4 bases and J 0 bases, leaving 11 bases between the germline ends. The CDR3 loop spans 15 amino acids. The CDR3 DNA reads TGTGCCAGCAGCTGGGGCAGCGGGAGCACAGATACGCAGTATTTT. Amino acid sequence: CASSWGSGSTDTQYF.